This T cell receptor (beta chain) was profiled in a study of T cells and copy number aberrations in small-cell lung cancer (dated by TCRdb to the early 2020s). Regarding the complete study: To relate T cell metrics to mutations and copy number aberrations, the same tumor regions underwent both TCR repertoire sequencing and whole-exome sequencing. Tumor TCR data were available for about 17 patients, and under 15 patients had TCR data from both tumor and normal tissue.

The immunoSEQ hsTCRB Kit was used with multiplexed V- and J-gene primers to amplify TCR-beta CDR3 regions from genomic DNA. Unique DNA barcodes were added in a second PCR, and the samples were pooled together with a negative control and a positive control. An Illumina MiSeq running a 150-cycle paired-end protocol was used to sequence the pooled TCR-beta libraries. The original methods were these. Raw sequencing data were processed by Adaptive Biotechnologies into a report with normalized, annotated TCR-beta repertoires. To compute T-cell density, TCR-beta templates were normalized to usable DNA, with usable DNA estimated through amplification of housekeeping genes. Richness was the count of unique rearrangements, and clonality was defined as 1 minus Pielou's evenness. Held by TCRdb, this immuneACCESS table contains in-frame sequences only and omits some clones. Under half of the omission traces to an unresolved V gene where checked; the cause of the rest is unknown. V and J calls plus clone size are reproduced from that table; the DNA served to infer D and trimming. The sample records 7,500 or so clones, roughly four fifths of which are singletons. The ten top clones hold about 4.6% of the sample.

In regard to this clone: Its antigen remains unidentified. The record has no base qualities; no much larger clone is one base away.

The donors were limited-stage small-cell lung cancer patients whose surgical resection took place in Hangzhou, China, between the late 2000s and the early 2020s. All donors were treated with upfront surgery without preoperative chemotherapy or radiotherapy, and immunotherapy was not given to any donor before or after surgery. Each of the roughly 19 patients in the sequenced cohort was a smoker or a heavy second-hand smoker. Adjacent normal lung tissue was taken at least 2 cm away from the tumor margin, and two pathologists confirmed morphologically that the tissue was free of malignant cells. The study used multi-region TCR-beta sequencing of resected limited-stage small-cell lung cancers together with tumor-adjacent lung tissue to characterize T cell repertoire heterogeneity. The AllPrep DNA/RNA FFPE Kit (Qiagen) was used to extract genomic DNA from FFPE tissue. Counted from cysteine to phenylalanine, this CDR3 has 14 amino acids. Just the 42-base CDR3 DNA is kept, in frame starting at base 1. Trimming takes 3 bases from V and 0 bases from J, and the germline ends sit 8 bases apart. For CDR1 and CDR2, the germline V gene lists SNHLY and FYNNEI.

General findings and caveats noted by the study authors: The study was limited by a small sample size because surgical resection is uncommon in small-cell lung cancer, and validation of the findings is required. Tumors had lower T-cell density, richness and clonality than adjacent lung tissue, though the difference in density was not significant. Every specimen was formalin-fixed paraffin-embedded tissue, a material known to introduce sequencing artifacts.

This receptor was taken from a woman in her forties or fifties with small cell lung cancer. The sequence joins TRBV2 to TRBJ1-2; too little of a D gene remains to name it. Sequencing input: normal tissue next to the tumor. At the DNA level, the sequence is TGTGCCAGCAGTGAGGAGTCTACTAACTATGGCTACACCTTC. Translation gives CASSEESTNYGYTF.